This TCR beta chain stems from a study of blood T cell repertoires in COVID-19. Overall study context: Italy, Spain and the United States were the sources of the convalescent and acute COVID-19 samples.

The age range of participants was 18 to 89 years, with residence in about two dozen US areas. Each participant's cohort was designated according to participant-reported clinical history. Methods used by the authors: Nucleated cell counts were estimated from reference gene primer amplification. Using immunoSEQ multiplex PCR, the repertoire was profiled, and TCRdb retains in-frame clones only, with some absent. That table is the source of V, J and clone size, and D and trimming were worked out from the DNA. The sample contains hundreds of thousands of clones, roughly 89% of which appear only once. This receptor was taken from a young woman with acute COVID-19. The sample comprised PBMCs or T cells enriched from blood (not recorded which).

CDR3 residues: CASSPPDGSGDEQYF. The CDR3 nucleotides are TGTGCCAGCAGCCCCCCGGACGGGAGTGGAGACGAGCAGTACTTC. The chain uses TRBV3-1 (or the pseudogene TRBV3-2) and TRBJ2-7, with D possibly being TRBD2 (6 bases). The CDR3 consists of 15 residues. Germline CDR1 and CDR2: LGHDT and YNNKEL (reference sequence). Trimming stripped 4 bases from V and 5 bases from J, with 18 bases between.